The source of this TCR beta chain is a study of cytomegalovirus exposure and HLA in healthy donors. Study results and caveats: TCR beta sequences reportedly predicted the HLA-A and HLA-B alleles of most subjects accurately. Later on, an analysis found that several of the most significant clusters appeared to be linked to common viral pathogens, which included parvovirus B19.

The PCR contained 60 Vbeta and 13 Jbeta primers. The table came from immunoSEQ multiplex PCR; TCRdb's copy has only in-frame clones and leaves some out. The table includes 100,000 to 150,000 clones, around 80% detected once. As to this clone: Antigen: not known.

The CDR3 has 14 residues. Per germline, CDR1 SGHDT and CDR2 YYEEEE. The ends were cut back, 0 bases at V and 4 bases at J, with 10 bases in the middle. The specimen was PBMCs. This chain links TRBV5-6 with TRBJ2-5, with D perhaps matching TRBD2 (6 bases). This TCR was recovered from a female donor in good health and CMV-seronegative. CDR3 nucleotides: TGTGCCAGCAGCTTGGTTCTGGGAGGAGAGACCCAGTACTTC. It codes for CASSLVLGGETQYF.